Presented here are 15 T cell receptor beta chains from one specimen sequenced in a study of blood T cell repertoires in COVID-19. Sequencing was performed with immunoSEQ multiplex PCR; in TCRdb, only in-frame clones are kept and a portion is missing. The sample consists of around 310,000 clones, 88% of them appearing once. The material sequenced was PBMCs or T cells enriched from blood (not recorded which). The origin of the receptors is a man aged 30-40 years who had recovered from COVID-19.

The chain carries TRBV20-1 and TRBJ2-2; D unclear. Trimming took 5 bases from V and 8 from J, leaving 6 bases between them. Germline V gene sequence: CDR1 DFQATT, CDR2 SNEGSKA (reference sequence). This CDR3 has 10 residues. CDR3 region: CSAFKGELFF. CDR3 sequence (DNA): TGCAGTGCTTTCAAAGGGGAGCTGTTTTTT.

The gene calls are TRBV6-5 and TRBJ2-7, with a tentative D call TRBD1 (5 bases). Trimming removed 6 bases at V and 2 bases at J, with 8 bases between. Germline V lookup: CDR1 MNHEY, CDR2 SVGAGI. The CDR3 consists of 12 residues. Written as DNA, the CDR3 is TGTGCCAGCAGCCAGGGTACCTACGAGCAGTACTTC. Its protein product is CASSQGTYEQYF.

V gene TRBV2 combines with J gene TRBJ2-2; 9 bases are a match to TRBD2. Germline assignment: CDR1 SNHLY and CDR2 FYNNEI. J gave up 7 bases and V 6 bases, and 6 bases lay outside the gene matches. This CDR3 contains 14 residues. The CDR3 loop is CASRAGTSFGELFF. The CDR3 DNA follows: TGTGCCAGCAGAGCCGGGACTAGCTTCGGGGAGCTGTTTTTT. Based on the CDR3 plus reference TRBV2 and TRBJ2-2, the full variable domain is EPEVTQTPSHQVTQMGQEVILRCVPISNHLYFYWYRQILGQKVEFLVSFYNNEISEKSEIFDDQFSVERPDGSNFTLKIRSTKLEDSAMYFCASRAGTSFGELFFGEGSRLTVL.

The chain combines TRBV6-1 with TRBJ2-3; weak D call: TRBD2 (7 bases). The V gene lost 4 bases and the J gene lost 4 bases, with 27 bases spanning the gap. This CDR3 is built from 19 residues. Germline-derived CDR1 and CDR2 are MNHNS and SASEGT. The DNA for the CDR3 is TGTGCCAGCAGTGGGCTAGCGGAGGGGGGGCTTATGGGTGCAGATACGCAGTATTTT. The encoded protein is CASSGLAEGGLMGADTQYF.

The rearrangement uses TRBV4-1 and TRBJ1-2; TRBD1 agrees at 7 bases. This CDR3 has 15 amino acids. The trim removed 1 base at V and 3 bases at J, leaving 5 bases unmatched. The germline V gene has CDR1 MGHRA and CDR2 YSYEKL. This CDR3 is CASSQGQGVDYGYTF. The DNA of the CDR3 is TGCGCCAGCAGCCAAGGACAGGGTGTGGACTATGGCTACACCTTC.

The CDR3: CASSYSGTGDQPQHF. CDR3 DNA: TGTGCCAGCAGTTACTCTGGGACAGGGGATCAGCCCCAGCATTTT. The chain links TRBV6-5 to TRBJ1-5; 10 bases fit TRBD1. The germline V gene encodes CDR1 MNHEY and CDR2 SVGAGI. There are 15 residues in the CDR3. Germline trimming cut 0 bases from V and 5 bases from J; bases unmatched to any gene: 1.

The DNA for the CDR3 is TGTGCCAGCAGAGCAGGGCACTATGGCTACACCTTC. Translation gives CASRAGHYGYTF. This chain connects TRBV27 to TRBJ1-2; D perhaps matches TRBD1 (5 bases). This CDR3 comprises 12 residues. Trimming pared 6 bases from V and 3 bases from J, leaving 8 bases between. The germline V gene encodes CDR1 MNHEY and CDR2 SMNVEV (reference sequence).

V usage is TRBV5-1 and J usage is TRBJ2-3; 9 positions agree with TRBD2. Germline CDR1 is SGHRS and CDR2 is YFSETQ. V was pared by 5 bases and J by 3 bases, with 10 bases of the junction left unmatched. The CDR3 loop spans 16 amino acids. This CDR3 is CASRAGGPIGTDTQYF. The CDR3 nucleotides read TGCGCCAGCAGGGCGGGGGGGCCGATTGGGACAGATACGCAGTATTTT. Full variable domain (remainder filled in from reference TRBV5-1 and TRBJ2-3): KAGVTQTPRYLIKTRGQQVTLSCSPISGHRSVSWYQQTPGQGLQFLFEYFSETQRNKGNFPGRFSGRQFSNSRSEMNVSTLELGDSALYLCASRAGGPIGTDTQYFGPGTRLTVL.

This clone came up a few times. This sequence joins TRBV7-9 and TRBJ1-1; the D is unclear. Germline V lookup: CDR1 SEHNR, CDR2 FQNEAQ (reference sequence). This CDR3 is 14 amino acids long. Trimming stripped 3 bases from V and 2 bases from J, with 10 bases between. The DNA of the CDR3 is TGTGCCAGCAGCTTCGGGGAACTCAACACTGAAGCTTTCTTT. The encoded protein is CASSFGELNTEAFF.

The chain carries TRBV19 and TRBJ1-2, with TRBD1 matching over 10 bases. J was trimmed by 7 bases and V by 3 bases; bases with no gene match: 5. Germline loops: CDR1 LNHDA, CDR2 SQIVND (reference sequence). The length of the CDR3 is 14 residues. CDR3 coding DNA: TGTGCCAGTAGTATCAGACAGGGGGCGACTGGCTACACCTTC. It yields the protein CASSIRQGATGYTF.

This chain's CDR3 is CASSWSVNEKLFF. The CDR3, as DNA: TGTGCCAGCAGTTGGTCAGTTAATGAAAAACTGTTTTTT. The rearrangement uses TRBV6-5 and TRBJ1-4; D gene unclear. The CDR3 totals 13 residues. V dropped 4 bases and J dropped 4 bases, with 7 bases sitting between them. CDR1 MNHEY and CDR2 SVGAGI come from the germline V gene.

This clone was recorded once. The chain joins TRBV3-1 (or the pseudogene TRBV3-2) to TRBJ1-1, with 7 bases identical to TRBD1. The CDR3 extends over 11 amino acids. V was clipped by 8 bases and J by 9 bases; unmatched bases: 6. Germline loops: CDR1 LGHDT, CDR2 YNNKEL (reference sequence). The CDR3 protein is CASDREGKAFF. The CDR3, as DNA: TGTGCCAGCGACAGGGAAGGTAAAGCTTTCTTT.

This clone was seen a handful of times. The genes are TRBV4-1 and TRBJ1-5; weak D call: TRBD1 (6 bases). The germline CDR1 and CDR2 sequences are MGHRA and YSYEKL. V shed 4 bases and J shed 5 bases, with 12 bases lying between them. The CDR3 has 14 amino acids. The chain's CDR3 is CASSPTGNDQPQHF. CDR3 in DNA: TGCGCCAGCAGCCCTACAGGGAACGATCAGCCCCAGCATTTT.

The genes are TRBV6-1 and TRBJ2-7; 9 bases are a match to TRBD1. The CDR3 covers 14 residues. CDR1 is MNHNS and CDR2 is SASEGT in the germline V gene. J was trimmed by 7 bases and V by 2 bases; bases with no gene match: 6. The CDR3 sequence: CASSETGQGTEQYF. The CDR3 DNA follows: TGTGCCAGCAGTGAAACGGGACAGGGAACAGAGCAGTACTTC.

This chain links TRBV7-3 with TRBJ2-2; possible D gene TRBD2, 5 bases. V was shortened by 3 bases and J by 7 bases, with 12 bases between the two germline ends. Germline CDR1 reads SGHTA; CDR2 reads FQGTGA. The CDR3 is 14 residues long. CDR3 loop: CASSFTSRGGELFF. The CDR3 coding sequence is TGTGCCAGCAGCTTCACGTCTCGGGGCGGGGAGCTGTTTTTT.